This entry features one TCR beta chain sequence. Antigen unknown. A single record per CDR3 protein comes from TCRdb applying MiXCR to the reads. The sample carries about a million distinct CDR3 sequences, roughly 30% recorded once. This sample was taken from a study of T cell repertoires in cytomegalovirus infection. Study information: Public TCR beta signature analysis indicated the presence of both CMV infection and matching HLA type. The study's findings and limits: HLA-C-restricted CMV-specific TCR beta clonotypes prevailed in the ex vivo response.

Per germline, CDR1 SEHNR and CDR2 FQNEAQ (reference sequence). There are 14 residues in the CDR3. The ends lost 6 bases at V and 4 bases at J; junction bases unmatched: 5. The clonotype originates from a human donor in good health (CMV status not recorded). Some clones in this sample may be carry-over from other donors' samples. The sequenced sample was cultured CD8+ T cells from PBMCs, obtained from culture after CMV antigen stimulation. V gene TRBV7-9 combines with J gene TRBJ1-2; TRBD1 matches at 10 bases. CDR3 sequence: CASRKGQGFYGYTF. In DNA form, the CDR3 reads TGTGCCAGCAGGAAGGGACAGGGGTTCTATGGCTACACCTTC. The variable domain in full, with the rest retrieved from reference TRBV7-9 and TRBJ1-2, is DTGVSQNPRHKITKRGQNVTFRCDPISEHNRLYWYRQTLGQGPEFLTYFQNEAQLEKSRLLSDRFSAERPKGSFSTLEIQRTEQGDSAMYLCASRKGQGFYGYTFGSGTRLTVV.